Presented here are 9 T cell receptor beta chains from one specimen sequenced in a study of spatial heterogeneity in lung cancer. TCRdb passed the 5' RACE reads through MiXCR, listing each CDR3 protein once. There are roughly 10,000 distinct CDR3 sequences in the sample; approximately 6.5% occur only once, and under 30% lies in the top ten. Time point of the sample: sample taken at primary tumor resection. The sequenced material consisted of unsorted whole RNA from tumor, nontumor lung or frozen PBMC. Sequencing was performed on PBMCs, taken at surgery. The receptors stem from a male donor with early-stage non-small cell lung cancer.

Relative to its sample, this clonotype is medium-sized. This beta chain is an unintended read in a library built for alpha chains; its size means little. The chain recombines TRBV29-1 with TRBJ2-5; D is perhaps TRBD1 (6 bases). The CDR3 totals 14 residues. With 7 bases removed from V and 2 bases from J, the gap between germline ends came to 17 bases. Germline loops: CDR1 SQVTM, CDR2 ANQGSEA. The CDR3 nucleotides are TGCAGCGCACCGGGACAACCATCACAAGAGACCCAGTACTTC. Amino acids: CSAPGQPSQETQYF.

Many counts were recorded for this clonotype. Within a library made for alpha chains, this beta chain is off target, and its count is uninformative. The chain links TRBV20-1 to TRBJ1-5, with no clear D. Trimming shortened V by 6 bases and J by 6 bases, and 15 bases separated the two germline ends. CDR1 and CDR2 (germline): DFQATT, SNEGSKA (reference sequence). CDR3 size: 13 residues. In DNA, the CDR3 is TGCAGTGCCACCCCGACCCGAGGTCAGCCCCAGCATTTT. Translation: CSATPTRGQPQHF.

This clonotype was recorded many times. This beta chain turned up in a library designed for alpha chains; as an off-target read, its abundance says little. The CDR3 region is CASSLAGGSYGYTF. CDR3 sequence (DNA): TGCGCCAGCAGCTTGGCTGGCGGGTCCTATGGCTACACCTTC. The V gene is TRBV5-1, the J gene TRBJ1-2; D remains unclear. V lost 0 bases to trimming and J lost 4 bases, with 10 bases between them. This CDR3 has 14 amino acids. CDR1 is SGHRS and CDR2 is YFSETQ in the germline V gene. Combining the CDR3 with reference TRBV5-1 and TRBJ1-2 gives the whole variable domain KAGVTQTPRYLIKTRGQQVTLSCSPISGHRSVSWYQQTPGQGLQFLFEYFSETQRNKGNFPGRFSGRQFSNSRSEMNVSTLELGDSALYLCASSLAGGSYGYTFGSGTRLTVV.

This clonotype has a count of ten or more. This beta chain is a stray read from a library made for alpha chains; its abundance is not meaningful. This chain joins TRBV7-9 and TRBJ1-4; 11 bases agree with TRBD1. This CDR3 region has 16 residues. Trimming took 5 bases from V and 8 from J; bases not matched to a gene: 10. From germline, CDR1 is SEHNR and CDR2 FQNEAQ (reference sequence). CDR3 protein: CASSLTDRGRGEKLFF. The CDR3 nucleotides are TGTGCCAGCAGCCTCACGGACAGGGGGCGAGGGGAAAAACTGTTTTTT.

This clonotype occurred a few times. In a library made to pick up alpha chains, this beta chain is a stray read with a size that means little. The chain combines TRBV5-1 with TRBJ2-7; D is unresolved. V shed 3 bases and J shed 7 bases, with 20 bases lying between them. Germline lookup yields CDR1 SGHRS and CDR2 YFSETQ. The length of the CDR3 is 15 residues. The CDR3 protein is CASSSGPTLPAEQYF. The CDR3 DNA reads TGCGCCAGCAGCTCCGGGCCTACCCTCCCGGCAGAGCAGTACTTC.

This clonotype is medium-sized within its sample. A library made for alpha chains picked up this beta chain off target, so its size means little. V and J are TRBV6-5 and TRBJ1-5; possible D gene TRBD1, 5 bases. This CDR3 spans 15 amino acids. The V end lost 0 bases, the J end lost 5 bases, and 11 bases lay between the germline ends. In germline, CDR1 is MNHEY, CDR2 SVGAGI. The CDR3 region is CASSYSGTDDQPQHF. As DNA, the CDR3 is TGTGCCAGCAGTTACTCCGGGACTGATGATCAGCCCCAGCATTTT.

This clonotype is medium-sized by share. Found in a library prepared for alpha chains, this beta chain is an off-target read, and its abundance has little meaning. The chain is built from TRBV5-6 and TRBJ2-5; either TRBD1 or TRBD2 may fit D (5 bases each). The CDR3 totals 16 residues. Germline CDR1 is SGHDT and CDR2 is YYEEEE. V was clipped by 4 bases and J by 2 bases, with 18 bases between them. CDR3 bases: TGTGCCAGCAGCCCGGAGGCCTGGACAACTCAAGAGACCCAGTACTTC. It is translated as CASSPEAWTTQETQYF.

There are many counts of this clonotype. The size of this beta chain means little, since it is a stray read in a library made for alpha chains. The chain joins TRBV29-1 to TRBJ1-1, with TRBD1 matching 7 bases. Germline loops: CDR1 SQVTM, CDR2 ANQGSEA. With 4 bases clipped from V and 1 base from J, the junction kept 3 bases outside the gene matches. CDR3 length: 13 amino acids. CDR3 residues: CSVVDRTNTEAFF. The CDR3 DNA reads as TGCAGCGTTGTGGACAGGACGAACACTGAAGCTTTCTTT.

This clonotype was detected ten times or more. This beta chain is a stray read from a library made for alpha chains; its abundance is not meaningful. The CDR3 loop is CASSLGRLAAYNEQFF. CDR3 DNA sequence: TGTGCCAGCAGTTTAGGGAGACTAGCGGCCTACAATGAGCAGTTCTTC. The chain links TRBV12-3 or TRBV12-4 to TRBJ2-1; 9 nucleotides line up with TRBD2. V lost 1 base, J lost 2 bases, and 3 bases stayed unmatched. The CDR3 runs to 16 residues.